This TCR beta chain was retrieved from a study of CD8 T cells in ankylosing spondylitis. From the 5' RACE reads, TCRdb called clonotypes with MiXCR, one entry per CDR3 protein. The table has about 150,000 distinct CDR3 sequences, around two fifths seen once. Germline V lookup: CDR1 DFQATT, CDR2 SNEGSKA (reference sequence). The CDR3 totals 13 residues. Trimming removed 4 bases from V and 1 base from J, with 10 bases in between. The gene calls are TRBV20-1 and TRBJ1-1; D unclear. Sequences were obtained from synovial fluid, either unsorted or a sorted T cell fraction (not recorded which). The receptor comes from a male donor with ankylosing spondylitis. CDR3 protein: CSAIYGWNTEAFF. The DNA of the CDR3 is TGCAGTGCTATATACGGGTGGAACACTGAAGCTTTCTTT.